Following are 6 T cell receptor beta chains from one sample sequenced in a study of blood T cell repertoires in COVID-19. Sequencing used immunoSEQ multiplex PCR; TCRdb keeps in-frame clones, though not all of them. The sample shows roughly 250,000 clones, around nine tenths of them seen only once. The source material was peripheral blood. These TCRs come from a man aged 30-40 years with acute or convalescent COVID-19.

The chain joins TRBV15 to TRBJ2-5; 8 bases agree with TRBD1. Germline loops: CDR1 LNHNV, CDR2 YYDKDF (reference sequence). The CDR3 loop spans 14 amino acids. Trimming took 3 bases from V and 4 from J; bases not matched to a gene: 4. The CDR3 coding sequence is TGTGCCACCAGCAGGGACAGGGAAGGAGAGACCCAGTACTTC. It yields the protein CATSRDREGETQYF.

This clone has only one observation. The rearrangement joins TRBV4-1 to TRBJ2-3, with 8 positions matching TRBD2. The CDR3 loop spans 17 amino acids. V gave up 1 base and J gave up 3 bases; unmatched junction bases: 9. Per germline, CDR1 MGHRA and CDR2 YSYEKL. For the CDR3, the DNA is TGCGCCAGCAGCCAAGGGGCTAGCGGGCTTGGGACAGATACGCAGTATTTT. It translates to CASSQGASGLGTDTQYF.

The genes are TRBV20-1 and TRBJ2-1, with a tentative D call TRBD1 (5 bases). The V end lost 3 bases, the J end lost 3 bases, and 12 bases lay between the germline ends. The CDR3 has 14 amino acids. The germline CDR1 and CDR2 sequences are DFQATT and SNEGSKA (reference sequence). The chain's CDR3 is CSASSGLGYNEQFF. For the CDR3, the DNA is TGCAGTGCTAGTTCAGGGTTGGGCTACAATGAGCAGTTCTTC.

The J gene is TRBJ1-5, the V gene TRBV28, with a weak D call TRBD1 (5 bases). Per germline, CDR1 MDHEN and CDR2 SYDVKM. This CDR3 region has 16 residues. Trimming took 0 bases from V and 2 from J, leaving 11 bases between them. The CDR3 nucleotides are TGTGCCAGCAGTTTATGGCAGGGTCGAGGCAATCAGCCCCAGCATTTT. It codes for CASSLWQGRGNQPQHF.

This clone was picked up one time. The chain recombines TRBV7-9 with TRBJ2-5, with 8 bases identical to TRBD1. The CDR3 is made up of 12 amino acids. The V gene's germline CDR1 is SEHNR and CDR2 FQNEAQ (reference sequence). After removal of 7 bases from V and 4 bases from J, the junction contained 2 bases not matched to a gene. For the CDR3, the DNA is TGTGCCAGCACTGGACAGGGAGAGACCCAGTACTTC. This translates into CASTGQGETQYF.

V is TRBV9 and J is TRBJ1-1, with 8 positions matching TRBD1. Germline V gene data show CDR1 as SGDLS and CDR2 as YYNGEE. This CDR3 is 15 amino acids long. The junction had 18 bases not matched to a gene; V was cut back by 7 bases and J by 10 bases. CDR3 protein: CASSEEVGQGASAFF. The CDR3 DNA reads TGTGCCAGCTCCGAGGAGGTGGGGCAGGGGGCCTCAGCTTTCTTT.